The 28 T cell receptor beta chains given below trace back to one sample, sequenced in a study of cytomegalovirus exposure and HLA in healthy donors. In the PCR, 60 Vbeta and 13 Jbeta primers were used. Measured with immunoSEQ multiplex PCR; TCRdb has only the in-frame clones, and not every one. The repertoire consists of approximately 210,000 clones, with roughly 82% occurring once and the leading ten covering roughly 6%. The specimen sequenced was PBMCs. Receptors originate from a man aged 35 to 55 in good health and CMV-seropositive.

V gene TRBV5-4 combines with J gene TRBJ1-1; perhaps TRBD1 as D (6 bases). Per the germline V gene, CDR1 is SGHNT and CDR2 is YYREEE (reference sequence). The V and J ends lost 3 bases and 10 bases respectively, with 19 bases between them. The CDR3 loop spans 14 amino acids. The CDR3 DNA follows: TGTGCCAGCAGCTCCCTCACAGGGCCGAGAGGAGCTTTCTTT. This encodes CASSSLTGPRGAFF.

The V call is TRBV19, the J call TRBJ1-2, with a possible D match to TRBD1 (5 bases). CDR1 and CDR2 from the germline V gene are LNHDA and SQIVND (reference sequence). V lost 0 bases and J lost 8, with 19 bases in between. The CDR3 loop spans 16 amino acids. DNA of the CDR3: TGTGCCAGTAGTATAGATATTAGCGGGGGGGGAGAGGGCTACACCTTC. It is translated as CASSIDISGGGEGYTF.

The rearrangement joins TRBV7-6 to TRBJ2-2; D ambiguous. The germline V gene has CDR1 SGHVS and CDR2 FNYEAQ. CDR3 size: 15 residues. V was pared by 5 bases and J by 4 bases, with 14 bases between. As DNA, the CDR3 is TGTGCCAGCAGCACGGCGGCTACGTTCACCGGGGAGCTGTTTTTT. It specifies CASSTAATFTGELFF.

In this sample, this clone turned up once. This chain connects TRBV6-5 to TRBJ1-2; the D is unclear. Between the trimmed V and J ends, which lost 6 bases and 2 bases, there was a span of 10 bases. Per germline, CDR1 MNHEY and CDR2 SVGAGI. The CDR3 has 13 residues. This CDR3 is CASSKTVNYGYTF. The CDR3 DNA reads as TGTGCCAGCAGCAAGACTGTCAACTATGGCTACACCTTC.

This chain joins TRBV6-1 and TRBJ1-1, with D tentatively TRBD1 (6 bases). V lost 6 bases to trimming and J lost 8 bases, with 22 bases between them. CDR1 and CDR2 from the germline V gene are MNHNS and SASEGT. The CDR3 loop spans 15 amino acids. Written as DNA, the CDR3 is TGTGCCAGCAGCAGCGCCGACAGGCTCTGGCGGGAAGCTTTCTTT. Amino acids: CASSSADRLWREAFF.

This rearrangement joins TRBV29-1 to TRBJ2-2; 7 positions agree with TRBD2. The CDR3 spans 10 residues. The germline gives CDR1 SQVTM, CDR2 ANQGSEA. J was trimmed by 7 bases and V by 7 bases; bases with no gene match: 0. The CDR3 here is CSGGGGELFF. The CDR3 DNA is TGCAGCGGGGGGGGCGGGGAGCTGTTTTTT.

V usage is TRBV4-1 and J usage is TRBJ2-6, with D perhaps matching TRBD1 (6 bases). CDR1 and CDR2 (germline): MGHRA, YSYEKL. The CDR3 has 16 amino acids. V shed 8 bases and J shed 0 bases, with 14 bases lying between them. CDR3 sequence: CASQDSVSSGANVLTF. The CDR3 DNA is TGCGCCAGCCAGGACAGCGTGAGCTCTGGGGCCAACGTCCTGACTTTC.

This clone occurred once. V gene TRBV11-2 combines with J gene TRBJ2-7; possibly TRBD1 for D (6 bases). The CDR3 has 14 residues. Germline V gene lookup returns CDR1 SGHAT and CDR2 FQNNGV. Trimming removed 5 bases from V and 4 bases from J, with 15 bases in between. The CDR3 loop reads CASSLRDTSYEQYV. The CDR3 nucleotides are TGTGCCAGCAGCCTCCGGGACACCTCATACGAGCAGTACGTC.

This chain connects TRBV29-1 to TRBJ1-2; TRBD1 aligns across 7 bases. Germline V gene lookup returns CDR1 SQVTM and CDR2 ANQGSEA. There are 15 residues in the CDR3. J was trimmed by 8 bases and V by 6 bases; bases with no gene match: 18. CDR3 in DNA: TGCAGCGTGCCCGATCCCGGGACAGCCTCCGGAGGCTACACCTTC. Protein product: CSVPDPGTASGGYTF.

V usage is TRBV15 and J usage is TRBJ2-1; D is unresolved. This CDR3 has 12 residues. Germline V gene lookup returns CDR1 LNHNV and CDR2 YYDKDF (reference sequence). Trimming stripped 0 bases from V and 6 bases from J, with 3 bases between. CDR3 sequence (DNA): TGTGCCACCAGCAGAGATAGCAATGAGCAGTTCTTC. Translation: CATSRDSNEQFF.

The chain recombines TRBV7-9 with TRBJ2-7, with 10 nucleotides matching TRBD1. CDR1 is SEHNR, CDR2 FQNEAQ, per germline (reference sequence). J gave up 3 bases and V 5 bases, and 4 bases lay outside the gene matches. This CDR3 is 14 amino acids long. CDR3 coding DNA: TGTGCCAGCAGCACGGGACAGGGGAGCTACGAGCAGTACGTC. This codes for CASSTGQGSYEQYV.

The rearrangement links TRBV7-3 to TRBJ2-1; 13 bases are shared with TRBD2. This CDR3 has 16 amino acids. Germline CDR1 and CDR2: SGHTA and FQGTGA. Trimming removed 4 bases from V and 7 bases from J; junction bases left unmatched: 7. The CDR3 bases are TGTGCCAGCAGCTCATCACTAGCGGGAGGGAGAAATGAGCAGTTCTTC. This codes for CASSSSLAGGRNEQFF.

There are a few counts of this clone. The chain is built from TRBV19 and TRBJ1-5, with TRBD1 as a possible D gene (5 bases). Per the germline V gene, CDR1 is LNHDA and CDR2 is SQIVND (reference sequence). The CDR3 has 15 residues. V lost 5 bases and J lost 4, with 15 bases in between. CDR3 DNA: TGTGCCAGTAGTCCTCTGACCGGGGGGAATCAGCCCCAGCATTTT. Its protein product is CASSPLTGGNQPQHF.

V is TRBV5-6 and J is TRBJ2-7; 12 bases match TRBD2. V was pared by 3 bases and J by 3 bases, with 10 bases of the junction left unmatched. Germline-derived CDR1 and CDR2 are SGHDT and YYEEEE. The CDR3 covers 17 residues. CDR3 amino acids: CASSSFGLAGFYYEQYF. The CDR3 region has the DNA TGTGCCAGCAGCTCCTTTGGACTAGCGGGATTCTACTACGAGCAGTACTTC.

V gene TRBV7-9 combines with J gene TRBJ2-7, with D maybe TRBD2 (5 bases). Trimming took off 2 bases at V and 6 bases at J, with 5 bases between the two ends. The CDR3 is made up of 11 amino acids. Germline CDR1 SEHNR, CDR2 FQNEAQ (reference sequence). The DNA for the CDR3 is TGTGCCAGCAGCTTAACTAGCGAGCAGTACTTC. Residues: CASSLTSEQYF. The entire variable domain, with the rest obtained from reference TRBV7-9 and TRBJ2-7, is as follows: DTGVSQNPRHKITKRGQNVTFRCDPISEHNRLYWYRQTLGQGPEFLTYFQNEAQLEKSRLLSDRFSAERPKGSFSTLEIQRTEQGDSAMYLCASSLTSEQYFGPGTRLTVT.

The rearrangement uses TRBV6-5 and TRBJ2-2; TRBD2 agrees at 14 bases. The trim removed 11 bases at V and 7 bases at J, leaving 6 bases unmatched. The CDR3 is made up of 14 amino acids. CDR1 is MNHEY, CDR2 SVGAGI, per germline. CDR3 in amino acids: CAVGLAGVNGELFF. The CDR3 nucleotides read TGTGCCGTGGGACTAGCGGGAGTCAACGGGGAGCTGTTTTTT.

V is TRBV27 and J is TRBJ1-5; D remains ambiguous. There are 13 residues in the CDR3. The ends were cut back, 6 bases at V and 9 bases at J, with 15 bases in the middle. Looked up from germline, CDR1 is MNHEY and CDR2 is SMNVEV (reference sequence). CDR3: CASSPRGLAPQHF. The DNA of the CDR3 is TGTGCCAGCAGCCCCCGGGGTCTGGCGCCCCAGCATTTT.

V is TRBV6-5 and J is TRBJ1-4; D not resolved. The CDR3 is 14 residues long. Per germline, CDR1 MNHEY and CDR2 SVGAGI. Trimming pared 0 bases from V and 4 bases from J, leaving 6 bases between. The CDR3 DNA follows: TGTGCCAGCAGTTACTCGGTCAGTAATGAAAAACTGTTTTTT. Protein sequence: CASSYSVSNEKLFF.

V and J are TRBV2 and TRBJ2-5, with D unclear. In germline, CDR1 is SNHLY, CDR2 FYNNEI. V lost 5 bases and J 2 bases, leaving 3 bases between the germline ends. The CDR3 is 11 residues long. CDR3 residues: CASSPQETQYF. The CDR3 nucleotides read TGTGCCAGCAGTCCACAAGAGACCCAGTACTTC.

Worth noting for this clone: The junction departs from the called germline gene at one end, perhaps through a read error. This chain joins TRBV4-1 and TRBJ1-5; D remains ambiguous. In germline, CDR1 is MGHRA, CDR2 YSYEKL. This CDR3 has 15 residues. The DNA of the CDR3 is TGCGCCAGCAGTCAAGAGTCGGGGATCAATCAGCCCCAGCATTTT. Translation: CASSQESGINQPQHF.

In its sample, this clone was seen a few times. The rearrangement joins TRBV6-1 to TRBJ1-2; D unclear. Germline assignment: CDR1 MNHNS and CDR2 SASEGT. This CDR3 has 15 residues. V was pared by 4 bases and J by 0 bases, with 12 bases between. The CDR3 DNA follows: TGTGCCAGCAGTGTACTAGGCACAACTAACTATGGCTACACCTTC. Protein: CASSVLGTTNYGYTF.

The V call is TRBV9, the J call TRBJ1-2; tentatively, D is TRBD1 (6 bases). The V end lost 1 base, the J end lost 3 bases, and 13 bases lay between the germline ends. Germline CDR1 SGDLS, CDR2 YYNGEE. This CDR3 region has 15 residues. The CDR3 nucleotides read TGTGCCAGCAGCGTAAATGCAGGGGCTGACTATGGCTACACCTTC. Protein product: CASSVNAGADYGYTF.

V gene TRBV29-1 combines with J gene TRBJ2-5; 8 bases are shared with TRBD1. The CDR3 is 14 amino acids. The junction had 9 bases not matched to a gene; V was cut back by 7 bases and J by 2 bases. The germline V gene encodes CDR1 SQVTM and CDR2 ANQGSEA. The CDR3 sequence: CSAQYRDRQETQYF. In nucleotides, the CDR3 is TGCAGCGCTCAGTATCGGGACAGGCAAGAGACCCAGTACTTC.

The chain couples TRBV10-3 to TRBJ1-2; possibly TRBD1 for D (6 bases). CDR1 ENHRY and CDR2 SYGVKD come from the germline V gene. Trimming took 5 bases from V and 0 from J, leaving 13 bases between them. The CDR3 has 15 residues. The CDR3 sequence: CAISPPRTANYGYTF. The CDR3 DNA reads TGTGCCATCAGTCCCCCGAGGACAGCTAACTATGGCTACACCTTC.

The chain recombines TRBV4-1 with TRBJ2-7; 7 bases match TRBD2. From germline, CDR1 is MGHRA and CDR2 YSYEKL. V shed 3 bases and J 2 bases; nucleotides not matched to a gene: 7. The length of the CDR3 is 15 residues. Written as DNA, the CDR3 is TGCGCCAGCAGCCACCTTCTAGCGGAGGCCTACGAGCAGTACTTC. Amino acid sequence: CASSHLLAEAYEQYF.

The chain combines TRBV19 with TRBJ2-1; a weak D match, TRBD1 (6 bases). The CDR3 loop spans 16 amino acids. The germline V gene encodes CDR1 LNHDA and CDR2 SQIVND (reference sequence). V lost 11 bases and J lost 0, with 20 bases in between. The CDR3 here is CAVTPGTWSSYNEQFF. As DNA, the CDR3 is TGTGCCGTGACCCCTGGGACATGGAGCTCCTACAATGAGCAGTTCTTC. The full variable domain, rest sourced from reference TRBV19 and TRBJ2-1, is DGGITQSPKYLFRKEGQNVTLSCEQNLNHDAMYWYRQDPGQGLRLIYYSQIVNDFQKGDIAEGYSVSREKKESFPLTVTSAQKNPTAFYLCAVTPGTWSSYNEQFFGPGTRLTVL.

V and J are TRBV2 and TRBJ1-4; TRBD1 is a possible D gene (5 bases). Germline CDR1 and CDR2: SNHLY and FYNNEI. The CDR3 extends over 14 amino acids. V was trimmed by 1 base and J by 10 bases, leaving 13 bases between them. The CDR3 loop is CASSEDLRQGKLFF. The CDR3 DNA follows: TGTGCCAGCAGTGAAGATTTGCGGCAGGGAAAACTGTTTTTT.

The V and J genes are TRBV4-2 and TRBJ2-7; 7 bases are a match to TRBD2. This CDR3 is built from 12 residues. The germline V gene has CDR1 LGHNA and CDR2 YNFKEQ. The V and J ends lost 0 bases and 9 bases, in that order; junction bases with no gene match: 2. The CDR3 loop reads CASSQDLAVQYF. The CDR3 nucleotides are TGTGCCAGCAGCCAAGATCTAGCGGTGCAGTACTTC.